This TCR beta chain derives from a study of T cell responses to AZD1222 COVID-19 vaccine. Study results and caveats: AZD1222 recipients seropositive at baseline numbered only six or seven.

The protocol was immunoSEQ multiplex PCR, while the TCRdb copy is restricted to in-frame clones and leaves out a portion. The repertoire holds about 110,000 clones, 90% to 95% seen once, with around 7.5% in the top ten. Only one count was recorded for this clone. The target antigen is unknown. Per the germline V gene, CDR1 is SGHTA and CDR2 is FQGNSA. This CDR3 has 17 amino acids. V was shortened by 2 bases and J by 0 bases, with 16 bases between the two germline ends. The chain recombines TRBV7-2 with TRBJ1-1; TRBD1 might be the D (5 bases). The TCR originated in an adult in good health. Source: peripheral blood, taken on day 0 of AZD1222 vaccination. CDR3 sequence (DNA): TGTGCCAGCAGCTTAATCGGGGCAGGGAGAGTGAACACTGAAGCTTTCTTT. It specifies CASSLIGAGRVNTEAFF.